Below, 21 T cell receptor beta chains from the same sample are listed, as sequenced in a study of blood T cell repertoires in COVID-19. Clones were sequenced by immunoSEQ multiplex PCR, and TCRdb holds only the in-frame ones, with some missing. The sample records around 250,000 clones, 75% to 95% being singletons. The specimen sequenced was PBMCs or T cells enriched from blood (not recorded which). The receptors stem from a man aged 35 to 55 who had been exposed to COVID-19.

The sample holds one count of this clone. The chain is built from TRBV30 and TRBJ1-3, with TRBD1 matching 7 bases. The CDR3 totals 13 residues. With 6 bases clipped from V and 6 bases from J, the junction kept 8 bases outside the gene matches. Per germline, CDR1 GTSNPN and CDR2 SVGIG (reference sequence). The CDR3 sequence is CACPGTGVNTIYF. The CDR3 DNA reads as TGTGCCTGCCCCGGTACAGGGGTAAACACCATATATTTT.

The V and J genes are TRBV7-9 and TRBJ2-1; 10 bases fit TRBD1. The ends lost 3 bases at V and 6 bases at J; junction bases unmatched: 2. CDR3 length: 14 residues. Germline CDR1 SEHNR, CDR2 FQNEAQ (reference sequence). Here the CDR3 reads CASSFRDRGNEQFF. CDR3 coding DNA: TGTGCCAGCAGCTTCCGGGACAGGGGCAATGAGCAGTTCTTC.

CDR3 residues: CASSYDSGAFF. CDR3 DNA: TGTGCCAGCAGTTATGACAGTGGAGCTTTCTTT. V is TRBV28 and J is TRBJ1-1; D possibly corresponds to TRBD1 (5 bases). CDR1 MDHEN and CDR2 SYDVKM come from the germline V gene. Trimming took 4 bases from V and 10 from J, leaving 10 bases between them. This CDR3 spans 11 amino acids.

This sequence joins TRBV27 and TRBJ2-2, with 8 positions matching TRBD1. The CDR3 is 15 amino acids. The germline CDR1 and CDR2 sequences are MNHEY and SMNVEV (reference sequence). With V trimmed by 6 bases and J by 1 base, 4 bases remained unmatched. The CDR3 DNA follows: TGTGCCAGCAGACCCGACAGGGGGAACACCGGGGAGCTGTTTTTT. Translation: CASRPDRGNTGELFF.

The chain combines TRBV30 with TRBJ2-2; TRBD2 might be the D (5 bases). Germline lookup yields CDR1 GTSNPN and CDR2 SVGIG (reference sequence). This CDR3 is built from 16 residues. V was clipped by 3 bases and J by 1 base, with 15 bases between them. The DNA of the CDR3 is TGTGCCTGGAGGGTTCGAGGGCTTGGGAACACCGGGGAGCTGTTTTTT. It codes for CAWRVRGLGNTGELFF.

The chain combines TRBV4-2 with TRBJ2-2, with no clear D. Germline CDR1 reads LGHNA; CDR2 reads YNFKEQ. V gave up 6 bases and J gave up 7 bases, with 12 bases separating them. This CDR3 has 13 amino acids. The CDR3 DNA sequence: TGTGCCAGCAGACTTACGTCGAGCGGGGAGCTGTTTTTT. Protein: CASRLTSSGELFF.

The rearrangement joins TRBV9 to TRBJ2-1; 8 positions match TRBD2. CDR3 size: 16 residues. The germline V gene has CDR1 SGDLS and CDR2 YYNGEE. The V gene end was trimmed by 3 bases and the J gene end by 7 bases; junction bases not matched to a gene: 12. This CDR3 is CASSAKTWTGGNEQFF. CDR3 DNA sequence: TGTGCCAGCAGCGCTAAAACCTGGACGGGGGGGAATGAGCAGTTCTTC.

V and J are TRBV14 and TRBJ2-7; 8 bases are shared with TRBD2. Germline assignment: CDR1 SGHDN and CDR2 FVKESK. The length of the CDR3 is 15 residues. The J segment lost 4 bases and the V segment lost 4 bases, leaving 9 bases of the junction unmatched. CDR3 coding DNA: TGTGCCAGCAGCCGACTGAGCGGGAGAAAGTACGAGCAGTACTTC. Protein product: CASSRLSGRKYEQYF.

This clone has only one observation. CDR3 sequence (DNA): TGTGCCAGCAGTTACCTCGGGGGAAGGCAGCCCCAGCATTTT. Translating it yields CASSYLGGRQPQHF. The chain uses TRBV6-2 or TRBV6-3 and TRBJ1-5; D is possibly TRBD1 (5 bases). The CDR3 spans 14 residues. CDR1 and CDR2 from the germline V gene are MNHEY and SVGEGT. Trimming left V 2 bases short and J 7 bases short, with 12 bases between.

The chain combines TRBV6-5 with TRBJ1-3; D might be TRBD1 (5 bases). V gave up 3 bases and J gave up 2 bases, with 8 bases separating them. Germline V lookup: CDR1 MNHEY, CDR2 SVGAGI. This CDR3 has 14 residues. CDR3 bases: TGTGCCAGCAGTTATGTAGGGGCTGGAAACACCATATATTTT. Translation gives CASSYVGAGNTIYF.

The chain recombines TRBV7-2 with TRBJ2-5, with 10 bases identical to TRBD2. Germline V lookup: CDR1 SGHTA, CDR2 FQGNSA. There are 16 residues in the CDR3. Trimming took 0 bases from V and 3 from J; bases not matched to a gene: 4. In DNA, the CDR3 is TGTGCCAGCAGCTTAGCTTCTAGCGGGAGCGAAGAGACCCAGTACTTC. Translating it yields CASSLASSGSEETQYF.

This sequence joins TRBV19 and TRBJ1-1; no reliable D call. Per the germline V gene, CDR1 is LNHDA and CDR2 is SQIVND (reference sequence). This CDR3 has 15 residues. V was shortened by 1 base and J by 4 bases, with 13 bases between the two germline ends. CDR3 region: CASSIAYSSRTEAFF. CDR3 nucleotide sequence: TGTGCCAGTAGTATAGCCTACAGTTCGCGCACTGAAGCTTTCTTT. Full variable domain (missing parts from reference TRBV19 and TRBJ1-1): DGGITQSPKYLFRKEGQNVTLSCEQNLNHDAMYWYRQDPGQGLRLIYYSQIVNDFQKGDIAEGYSVSREKKESFPLTVTSAQKNPTAFYLCASSIAYSSRTEAFFGQGTRLTVV.

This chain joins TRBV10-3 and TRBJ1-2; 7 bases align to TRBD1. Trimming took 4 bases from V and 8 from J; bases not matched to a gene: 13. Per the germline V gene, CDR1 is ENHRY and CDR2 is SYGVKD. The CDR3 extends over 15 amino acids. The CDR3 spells CAISGLGQKTEGYTF. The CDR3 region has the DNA TGTGCCATCAGTGGGCTGGGACAGAAAACGGAGGGCTACACCTTC.

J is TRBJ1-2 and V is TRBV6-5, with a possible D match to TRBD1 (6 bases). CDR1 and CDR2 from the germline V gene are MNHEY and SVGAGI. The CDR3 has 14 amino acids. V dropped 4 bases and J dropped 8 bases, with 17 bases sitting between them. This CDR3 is CASSSSMQGKGYTF. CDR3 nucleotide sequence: TGTGCCAGCAGTTCCTCGATGCAGGGGAAAGGCTACACCTTC.

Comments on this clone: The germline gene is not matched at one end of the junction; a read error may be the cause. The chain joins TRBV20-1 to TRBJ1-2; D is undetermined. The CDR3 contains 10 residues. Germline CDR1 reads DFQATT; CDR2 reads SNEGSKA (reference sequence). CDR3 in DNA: TGCAGTGCTAGAGATCCTAGGTTTTCCTTC. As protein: CSARDPRFSF.

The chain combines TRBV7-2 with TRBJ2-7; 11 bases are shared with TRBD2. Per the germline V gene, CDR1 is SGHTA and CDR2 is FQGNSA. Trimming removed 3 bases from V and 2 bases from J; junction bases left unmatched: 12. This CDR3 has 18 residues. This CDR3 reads CASSFKGTTSGKPYEQYF. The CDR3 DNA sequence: TGTGCCAGCAGCTTCAAAGGGACGACTAGCGGGAAGCCCTACGAGCAGTACTTC.

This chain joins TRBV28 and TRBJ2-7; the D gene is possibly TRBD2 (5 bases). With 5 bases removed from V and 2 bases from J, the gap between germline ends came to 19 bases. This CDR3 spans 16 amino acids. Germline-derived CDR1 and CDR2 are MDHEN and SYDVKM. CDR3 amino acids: CASSNPRAGHPYEQYF. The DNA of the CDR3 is TGTGCCAGCAGTAACCCGAGGGCAGGCCATCCCTACGAGCAGTACTTC.

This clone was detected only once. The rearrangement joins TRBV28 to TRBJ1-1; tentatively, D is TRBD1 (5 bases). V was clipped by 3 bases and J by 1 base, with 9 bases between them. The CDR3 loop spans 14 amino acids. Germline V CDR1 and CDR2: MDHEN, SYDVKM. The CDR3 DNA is TGTGCCAGCAGTTTCCCAGGGCGGAACACTGAAGCTTTCTTT. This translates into CASSFPGRNTEAFF.

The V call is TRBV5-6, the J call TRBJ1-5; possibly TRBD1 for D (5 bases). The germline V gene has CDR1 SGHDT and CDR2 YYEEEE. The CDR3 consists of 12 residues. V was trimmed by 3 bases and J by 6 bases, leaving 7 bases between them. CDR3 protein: CASSWGGQPQHF. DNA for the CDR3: TGTGCCAGCAGCTGGGGGGGTCAGCCCCAGCATTTT.

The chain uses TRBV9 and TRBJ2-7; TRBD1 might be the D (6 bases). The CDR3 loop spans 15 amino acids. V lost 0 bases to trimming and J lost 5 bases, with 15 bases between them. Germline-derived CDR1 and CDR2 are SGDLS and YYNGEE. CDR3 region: CASSVGSRGSDEQYF. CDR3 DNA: TGTGCCAGCAGCGTAGGGTCCAGGGGAAGCGACGAGCAGTACTTC.

The CDR3 sequence: CASSPSLAGTGELFF. CDR3 DNA: TGTGCCAGCAGCCCTAGTTTAGCGGGGACCGGGGAGCTGTTTTTT. V gene TRBV3-1 (or the pseudogene TRBV3-2) combines with J gene TRBJ2-2; 8 positions match TRBD2. Per germline, CDR1 LGHDT and CDR2 YNNKEL (reference sequence). After removal of 4 bases from V and 5 bases from J, the junction contained 6 bases not matched to a gene. The CDR3 runs to 15 residues.